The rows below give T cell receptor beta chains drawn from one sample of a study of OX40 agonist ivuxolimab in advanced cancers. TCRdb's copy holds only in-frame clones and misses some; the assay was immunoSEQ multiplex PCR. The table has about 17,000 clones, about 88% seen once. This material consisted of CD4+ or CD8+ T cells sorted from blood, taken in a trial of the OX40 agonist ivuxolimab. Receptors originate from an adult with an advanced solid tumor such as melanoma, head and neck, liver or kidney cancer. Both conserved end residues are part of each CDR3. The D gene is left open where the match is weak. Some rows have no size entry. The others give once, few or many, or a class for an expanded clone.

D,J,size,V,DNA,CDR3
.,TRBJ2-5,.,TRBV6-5,TGTGCCAGCAGTTTCACGACTGAGCAAGAGACCCAGTACTTC,CASSFTTEQETQYF
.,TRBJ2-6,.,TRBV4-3,TGCGCCAGCAGCCAAGATAGCGGAAACTCTGGGGCCAACGTCCTGACTTTC,CASSQDSGNSGANVLTF
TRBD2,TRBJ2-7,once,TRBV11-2,TGTGCCAGCAGCTTAGATCCTCTGGGGAGCGGGGTTTCCTACGAGCAGTACTTC,CASSLDPLGSGVSYEQYF
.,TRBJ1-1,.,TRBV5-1,TGCGCCAGCAGCTTGGCCGGGAGTAGGTTAGCTGAAGCTTTCTTT,CASSLAGSRLAEAFF
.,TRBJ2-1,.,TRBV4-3,TGCGCCAGCAGCCAAGTGGAGGGGCGGAATGAGCAGTTCTTC,CASSQVEGRNEQFF
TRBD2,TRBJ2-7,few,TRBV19,TGTGCCGTCCAAGCGGGGATCGAGCAGTACTTC,CAVQAGIEQYF
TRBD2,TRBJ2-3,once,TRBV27,TGTGCCAGCAGTCACCGGGAGGGGGCAGATACGCAGTATTTT,CASSHREGADTQYF
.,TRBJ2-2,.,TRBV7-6,TGTGCCAGCAGCATCAGGGGCAACACCGGGGAGCTGTTTTTT,CASSIRGNTGELFF
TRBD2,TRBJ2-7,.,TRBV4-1,TGCGCCAGCAGCCAAGAATCTAGCGGGAGGACCTACGAGCAGTACTTC,CASSQESSGRTYEQYF
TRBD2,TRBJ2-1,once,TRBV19,TGTGCCAGTAGTGCAGCGGGAGGATCCTACAATGAGCAGTTCTTC,CASSAAGGSYNEQFF
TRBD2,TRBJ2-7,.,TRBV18,TGTGCCAGCTCACCGGGACTAGCGGGAGGGCCGGGGTACGAGCAGTACTTC,CASSPGLAGGPGYEQYF
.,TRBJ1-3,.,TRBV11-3,TGTGCCAGCAGCTTGAAGACAGCGAGCTCTGGAAACACCATATATTTT,CASSLKTASSGNTIYF
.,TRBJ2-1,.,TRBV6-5,TGTGCCAGCAGTTACTCCGGCGGCTACAATGAGCAGTTCTTC,CASSYSGGYNEQFF
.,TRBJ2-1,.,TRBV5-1,TGCGCCAGCAGCTTCTTACTAGCTAGTAATGAGCAGTTCTTC,CASSFLLASNEQFF
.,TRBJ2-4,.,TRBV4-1,TGCGCCAGCAGCCCATATGGGAACATTCAGTACTTC,CASSPYGNIQYF
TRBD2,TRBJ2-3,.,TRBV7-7,TGTGCCAGCAGCCAAATAGCGGGGGACACAGATACGCAGTATTTT,CASSQIAGDTDTQYF
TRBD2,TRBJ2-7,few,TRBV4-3,TGCGCCAGCAGCCGGAGCGGGGGAGGCCAGTACTTC,CASSRSGGGQYF
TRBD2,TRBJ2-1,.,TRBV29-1,TGCAGCGTTGGCGGGAGGGCCTACAATGAGCAGTTCTTC,CSVGGRAYNEQFF
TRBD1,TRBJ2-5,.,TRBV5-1,TGCGCCAGCCATACAGGGGGCGATTTGGGGACCCAGTACTTC,CASHTGGDLGTQYF
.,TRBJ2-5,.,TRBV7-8,TGTGCCAGCAGCTTAGCCCGGGACCAAGAGACCCAGTACTTC,CASSLARDQETQYF
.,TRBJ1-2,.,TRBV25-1,TGTGCCACCTGGAACTATGGCTACACCTTC,CATWNYGYTF
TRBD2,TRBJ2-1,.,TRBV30,TGTGCCTGGAGTAAAACCGGGACTAGGGGTTACAATGAGCAGTTCTTC,CAWSKTGTRGYNEQFF
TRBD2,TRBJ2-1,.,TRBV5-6,TGTGCCAGCAGCCCAGGACTAGCGGGGGGGCCGATTGAGCAGTTCTTC,CASSPGLAGGPIEQFF
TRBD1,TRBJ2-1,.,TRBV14,TGTGCCAGCAGCCAATCGCAGGGGGCATACAATGAGCAGTTCTTC,CASSQSQGAYNEQFF
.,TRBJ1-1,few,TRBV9,TGTGCCAGCAGCTTTGCTTTCTTT,CASSFAFF
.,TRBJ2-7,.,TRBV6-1,TGTGCCAGCAGTGAATGGGAAACGGTCGACGAGCAGTACTTC,CASSEWETVDEQYF
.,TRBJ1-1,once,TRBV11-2,TGTGCCAGCAGGACGATTTACAGGGATAGTACTGAAGCTTTCTTT,CASRTIYRDSTEAFF